The 25 T cell receptor beta chains reported below all come from one sample, sequenced in a study of T cells after yellow fever vaccination. TCRdb itself ran the 5' RACE reads through MiXCR, one entry per CDR3 protein. The sample lists around 320,000 distinct CDR3 sequences; 3.5% to 5% were seen once. The sequencing here drew on PBMCs, taken 15 days after the yellow fever booster vaccination. Receptors originate from a young man who received the YFV17D yellow fever vaccine.

This clonotype appeared many times. The chain employs TRBV6-5 and TRBJ2-2; no clear D. In germline, CDR1 is MNHEY, CDR2 SVGAGI. This CDR3 has 14 amino acids. With 4 bases removed from V and 1 base from J, the gap between germline ends came to 7 bases. CDR3 bases: TGTGCCAGCAGTTTAAAGTGGAACACCGGGGAGCTGTTTTTT. Protein product: CASSLKWNTGELFF.

The sample holds many counts of this clonotype. This CDR3 is CSANPGVLGFKNIQYF. For the CDR3, the DNA is TGCAGTGCTAATCCGGGGGTTTTGGGTTTCAAAAACATTCAGTACTTC. The chain uses TRBV20-1 and TRBJ2-4, with a weak D call TRBD2 (6 bases). In germline, CDR1 is DFQATT, CDR2 SNEGSKA (reference sequence). V dropped 4 bases and J dropped 3 bases, with 19 bases sitting between them. The CDR3 extends over 16 amino acids.

The chain uses TRBV6-6 and TRBJ2-6; D ambiguous. CDR3 length: 16 residues. V was clipped by 2 bases and J by 0 bases, with 8 bases between them. In germline, CDR1 is MNHNY, CDR2 SVGAGI (reference sequence). The CDR3 nucleotides read TGTGCCAGCAGTTACGACGGGCGCTCTGGGGCCAACGTCCTGACTTTC. This codes for CASSYDGRSGANVLTF.

This clonotype has just a few counts. The V and J genes are TRBV21-1 and TRBJ1-5; the listed D gene, TRBD1, was not tested against the DNA. TRBV21-1 represents a pseudogene. The CDR3 consists of 12 residues. CDR3 DNA: TGTGCCAGGGCGGGGCGCAATCAGCCCCAGCATTTT. Its translation: CARAGRNQPQHF.

In its sample, this clonotype was seen many times. CDR3: CASSQESAGGRYEQFF. CDR3 nucleotides: TGCGCCAGCAGCCAAGAGTCAGCGGGGGGGCGTTATGAGCAGTTCTTC. The J gene is TRBJ2-1, the V gene TRBV4-3; 10 bases agree with TRBD2. The length of the CDR3 is 16 residues. Trimming at V came to 0 bases and at J to 8 bases, leaving 7 bases not matched to a gene. Germline V gene lookup returns CDR1 LGHNA and CDR2 YSLEER.

This clonotype was seen a handful of times. The chain recombines TRBV11-1 with TRBJ1-6; TRBD1 is a possible D gene (6 bases). This CDR3 comprises 14 residues. Deletions cut 5 bases from V and 7 bases from J, with 12 bases between. Germline lookup yields CDR1 SGHAT and CDR2 FQDESV (reference sequence). CDR3 amino acids: CASSPVDRNSPLHF. CDR3 sequence (DNA): TGTGCCAGCAGCCCGGTGGACAGAAATTCACCCCTCCACTTT.

The chain joins TRBV13 to TRBJ1-2, with a tentative D call TRBD1 (6 bases). Trimming stripped 4 bases from V and 5 bases from J, with 20 bases between. The germline V gene encodes CDR1 PRHDT and CDR2 FYEKMQ (reference sequence). The CDR3 length is 16 residues. The CDR3 is CASSSRGTRYQYGYTF. CDR3 in DNA: TGTGCCAGCAGCTCAAGGGGGACACGGTACCAATATGGCTACACCTTC.

This clonotype has at least ten counts. This rearrangement joins TRBV18 to TRBJ1-4; no clear D gene. The germline V gene encodes CDR1 KGHSH and CDR2 LQKENI. The CDR3 is made up of 12 amino acids. Trimming stripped 3 bases from V and 8 bases from J, with 7 bases between. DNA of the CDR3: TGTGCCAGCTCACCCTTTACGGAAAAACTGTTTTTT. It translates to CASSPFTEKLFF.

This clonotype was seen only a few times. Here the CDR3 reads CASSPRPDHEQYF. DNA of the CDR3: TGCGCCAGCAGCCCCCGCCCAGATCACGAGCAGTACTTC. The chain uses TRBV4-1 and TRBJ2-7, with no clear D. CDR3 length equals 13 residues. Germline CDR1 MGHRA, CDR2 YSYEKL. The V gene lost 4 bases and the J gene lost 5 bases, with 12 bases spanning the gap.

This clonotype was seen repeatedly, ten times or more. This chain connects TRBV6-7 to TRBJ2-7, with unresolved D. TRBV6-7 is sorted into the ORF group, with uncertain function. CDR3 size: 16 residues. With 8 bases removed from V and 0 bases from J, the gap between germline ends came to 20 bases. The CDR3 sequence is CASPTPLLKTSYEQYV. As DNA, the CDR3 is TGTGCCAGCCCTACCCCCCTGCTCAAGACCTCCTACGAGCAGTACGTC.

This clonotype was observed a few times. V usage is TRBV19 and J usage is TRBJ1-1; tentatively, D is TRBD1 (5 bases). This CDR3 has 15 amino acids. V was clipped by 5 bases and J by 0 bases, with 13 bases between them. Germline CDR1 and CDR2: LNHDA and SQIVND (reference sequence). CDR3: CASSLLGGMNTEAFF. CDR3 in DNA: TGTGCCAGTAGTCTCCTGGGGGGGATGAACACTGAAGCTTTCTTT.

This clonotype was seen many times. The V call is TRBV15, the J call TRBJ2-3; the D is unclear. V lost 0 bases, J lost 2 bases, and 6 bases lay in between. Germline V gene sequence: CDR1 LNHNV, CDR2 YYDKDF (reference sequence). The CDR3 is 14 residues long. The CDR3 bases are TGTGCCACCAGCAGAGAGGGCTCCACAGATACGCAGTATTTT. Translated, it gives CATSREGSTDTQYF.

The rearrangement joins TRBV2 to TRBJ2-3; D is perhaps TRBD1 (6 bases). This CDR3 has 12 amino acids. Germline loops: CDR1 SNHLY, CDR2 FYNNEI. Deletions cut 6 bases from V and 6 bases from J, with 10 bases between. This CDR3 is CASRVDSDTQYF. CDR3 coding DNA: TGTGCCAGCAGGGTGGACAGTGATACGCAGTATTTT.

This clonotype came up a few times. The chain recombines TRBV3-1 with TRBJ1-6; TRBD1 might be the D (5 bases). V was pared by 6 bases and J by 11 bases, with 14 bases between. Germline values: CDR1 LGHDT, CDR2 YNNKEL (reference sequence). CDR3 length equals 13 residues. CDR3 loop: CASRLQGSPPLHF. CDR3 in DNA: TGTGCCAGCAGACTTCAGGGTTCTCCACCCCTCCACTTT.

This clonotype was detected a few times. As DNA, the CDR3 is TGTGCCAGCAGTTTAACGGTCAGTTACAATGAGCAGTTCTTC. As protein: CASSLTVSYNEQFF. The chain couples TRBV27 to TRBJ2-1; D is unclear. This CDR3 contains 14 residues. Trimming cost V 2 bases and J 4 bases, with 9 bases left between them. CDR1 is MNHEY, CDR2 SMNVEV, per germline (reference sequence).

This clonotype has a handful of counts. The rearrangement joins TRBV7-3 to TRBJ1-1; 11 bases are shared with TRBD1. This CDR3 region has 13 residues. Looked up from germline, CDR1 is SGHTA and CDR2 is FQGTGA. V gave up 6 bases and J gave up 7 bases; unmatched junction bases: 4. The CDR3 region is CASSSDRGLEAFF. The CDR3 DNA reads TGTGCCAGCAGTTCGGACAGGGGGCTTGAAGCTTTCTTT.

This clonotype was detected a few times. The chain couples TRBV5-1 to TRBJ1-1, with 7 bases fitting TRBD1. The CDR3 is 14 amino acids. Germline V CDR1 and CDR2: SGHRS, YFSETQ. The V segment lost 7 bases and the J segment 3 bases; nucleotides outside the gene matches: 9. The CDR3 protein is CASDTGQADTEAFF. The CDR3 region has the DNA TGCGCCAGCGATACTGGACAGGCGGACACTGAAGCTTTCTTT.

At least ten counts were recorded for this clonotype. The genes are TRBV20-1 and TRBJ1-5; possible D gene TRBD1, 6 bases. The CDR3 has 12 amino acids. Germline-derived CDR1 and CDR2 are DFQATT and SNEGSKA (reference sequence). The V end was cut by 4 bases, the J end by 3 bases, with 7 bases between. The CDR3 sequence: CSANRVNQPQHF. The CDR3 DNA follows: TGCAGTGCTAACAGGGTCAATCAGCCCCAGCATTTT.

In the case of this clonotype: This may be a read error: a much more frequent sequence differs by one nucleotide. V usage is TRBV6-2 or TRBV6-3 and J usage is TRBJ2-1, with 10 bases aligning to TRBD2. Germline-derived CDR1 and CDR2 are MNHEY and SVGEGT. This CDR3 comprises 17 residues. CDR3 in amino acids: CATDPGLAASSYTEQFF. Here the CDR3 DNA reads TGTGCCACCGACCCCGGACTAGCGGCGAGCTCCTACACTGAGCAGTTCTTC.

This clonotype turned up a few times. The chain combines TRBV30 with TRBJ2-5, with TRBD2 matching 10 bases. Germline lookup yields CDR1 GTSNPN and CDR2 SVGIG (reference sequence). Trimming at V came to 5 bases and at J to 3 bases, leaving 6 bases not matched to a gene. The CDR3 has 14 residues. CDR3 sequence: CAWVEAGGKETQYF. In nucleotides, the CDR3 is TGTGCCTGGGTCGAAGCGGGGGGGAAAGAGACCCAGTACTTC.

This clonotype was counted many times. This sequence joins TRBV15 and TRBJ1-5; no definite D call. CDR3 size: 17 residues. Trimming cost V 0 bases and J 3 bases, with 15 bases left between them. In germline, CDR1 is LNHNV, CDR2 YYDKDF (reference sequence). The CDR3 sequence is CATSREVIVSDNQPQHF. The CDR3 nucleotides read TGTGCCACCAGCAGAGAGGTGATTGTATCGGACAATCAGCCCCAGCATTTT.

This clonotype was detected only a few times. The chain links TRBV12-3 or TRBV12-4 to TRBJ2-1, with a possible D match to TRBD2 (7 bases). CDR3 length: 15 amino acids. V lost 7 bases and J 8 bases, leaving 21 bases between the germline ends. The CDR3 region has the DNA TGTGCCAGCACCCTATCGGGGGGCGGAGTGGATGAGCAGTTCTTC. This sequence encodes CASTLSGGGVDEQFF.

The chain carries TRBV5-1 and TRBJ1-1; a possible D gene is TRBD1 (6 bases). Trimming cost V 0 bases and J 7 bases, with 13 bases left between them. The CDR3 runs to 14 residues. Germline V lookup: CDR1 SGHRS, CDR2 YFSETQ. The CDR3 here is CASSLEGGIVEAFF. CDR3 sequence (DNA): TGCGCCAGCAGCTTGGAAGGGGGTATTGTTGAAGCTTTCTTT.

Only a few counts were recorded for this clonotype. The rearrangement uses TRBV20-1 and TRBJ2-1, with unresolved D. Germline assignment: CDR1 DFQATT and CDR2 SNEGSKA (reference sequence). With 6 bases removed from V and 0 bases from J, the gap between germline ends came to 18 bases. The CDR3 length is 16 residues. CDR3 sequence reads: CSAPTRSRSSYNEQFF. For the CDR3, the DNA is TGCAGTGCCCCAACCCGTAGTCGGAGCTCCTACAATGAGCAGTTCTTC.

This clonotype has just a few counts. V is TRBV12-3 or TRBV12-4 and J is TRBJ1-5; D is ambiguous. V lost 1 base and J 9 bases, leaving 7 bases between the germline ends. This CDR3 has 12 amino acids. CDR3 nucleotide sequence: TGTGCCAGCAGTTTAGATTTTGGGCCCCAGCATTTT. Translating it yields CASSLDFGPQHF.